Listed below are T cell receptor beta chains from one sample, sequenced in a study of post-analysis software for immune sequencing data. One entry per CDR3 protein results from TCRdb running MiXCR on the PCR reads. The repertoire has about 540,000 distinct CDR3 sequences, about a third of them found once; the top ten carry around 5.9%. Sample: blood. These TCRs come from a girl younger than 18 with multiple sclerosis. CDR3s include the opening cysteine and the closing phenylalanine or tryptophan. D genes are given only for firm matches. Size tells how often a clone was seen (once, few, many) or the class of an expanded clone, and some rows leave it out.

TRBV14	TRBJ1-6	.	.	CASSQARGPRALHF	TGTGCCAGCAGCCAAGCCCGTGGTCCGAGGGCCCTCCACTTT
TRBV29-1	TRBJ2-7	TRBD1	few	CSVAGQPYEQYF	TGCAGCGTTGCGGGACAGCCCTACGAGCAGTACTTC
TRBV10-3	TRBJ2-5	TRBD2	few	CAIRVAGGQETQYF	TGTGCCATCAGGGTAGCGGGGGGACAAGAGACCCAGTACTTC
TRBV7-2	TRBJ2-5	TRBD2	.	CASARSGGAETQYF	TGTGCCAGCGCTCGGAGCGGGGGGGCTGAGACCCAGTACTTC
TRBV5-8	TRBJ2-3	.	.	CASSSGVLLGTQYF	TGTGCCAGCAGCTCCGGGGTACTTTTGGGTACGCAGTATTTT
TRBV4-1	TRBJ1-2	.	.	CASSQDWASSPYGYTF	TGCGCCAGCAGCCAAGATTGGGCCTCCTCGCCTTATGGCTACACCTTC
TRBV25-1	TRBJ2-3	TRBD2	few	CASMGLAGFADTQYF	TGTGCCAGCATGGGACTAGCGGGGTTCGCAGATACGCAGTATTTT
TRBV11-3	TRBJ1-5	.	few	CASQWAAEPPQHF	TGTGCCAGCCAGTGGGCAGCCGAGCCGCCCCAGCATTTT
TRBV4-2	TRBJ2-5	.	few	CASSQTGNPGQETQYF	TGTGCCAGCAGCCAGACCGGGAACCCAGGCCAAGAGACCCAGTACTTC
TRBV5-1	TRBJ1-1	TRBD1	.	CASSLGGRTGANTEAFF	TGCGCCAGCAGCTTGGGGGGCCGGACAGGGGCCAACACTGAAGCTTTCTTT
TRBV10-3	TRBJ2-5	TRBD1	.	CAISGPGQIGQETQYF	TGTGCCATCAGTGGCCCGGGACAGATAGGCCAAGAGACCCAGTACTTC
TRBV6-2/TRBV6-3	TRBJ1-1	.	.	CASSYSIAVSRIAEAFF	TGTGCCAGCAGTTACTCGATCGCCGTGTCGCGAATTGCTGAAGCTTTCTTT
TRBV7-9	TRBJ2-1	.	.	CASSSSGSLGKTEQFF	TGTGCCAGCAGCTCCTCTGGTAGCTTGGGGAAGACTGAGCAGTTCTTC
TRBV5-5	TRBJ2-1	TRBD1	.	CASSSAEGGADIHEQFF	TGTGCCAGCAGCTCCGCGGAAGGGGGCGCGGATATCCATGAGCAGTTCTTC
TRBV6-5	TRBJ2-7	TRBD2	few	CASGSLAGGSEQYF	TGTGCCAGCGGTTCACTAGCGGGGGGCAGCGAGCAGTACTTC
TRBV18	TRBJ1-2	.	few	CASSPRPGSDYGYTF	TGTGCCAGCTCACCACGCCCGGGGTCCGACTATGGCTACACCTTC
TRBV14	TRBJ1-1	TRBD1	.	CASSQWTGTEAFF	TGTGCCAGCAGCCAATGGACAGGGACTGAAGCTTTCTTT
TRBV7-8	TRBJ2-6	.	few	CASIQRRGSGANVLTF	TGTGCCAGCATCCAAAGACGTGGATCTGGGGCCAACGTCCTGACTTTC
TRBV9	TRBJ1-2	TRBD1	.	CASSPAPGQRNYGYTF	TGTGCCAGCAGCCCAGCACCGGGACAGCGAAACTATGGCTACACCTTC
TRBV7-2	TRBJ2-5	TRBD2	few	CASSLELAGGSETQYF	TGTGCCAGCAGCTTAGAGTTAGCGGGGGGATCAGAGACCCAGTACTTC
TRBV7-2	TRBJ1-2	.	few	CASSFTTGGAANYGYTF	TGTGCCAGCAGCTTCACTACCGGGGGGGCGGCGAACTATGGCTACACCTTC
TRBV12-3/TRBV12-4	TRBJ1-2	.	few	CASTPGGDAYGYTF	TGTGCCAGCACCCCCGGCGGGGACGCCTATGGCTACACCTTC
TRBV7-3	TRBJ2-7	.	few	CASSLRIGNEQYF	TGTGCCAGCAGCCTACGTATCGGAAATGAGCAGTACTTC
TRBV5-1	TRBJ2-7	TRBD1	few	CASSLTQGKNEQYF	TGCGCCAGCAGCTTGACACAGGGGAAGAACGAGCAGTACTTC
TRBV12-3/TRBV12-4	TRBJ1-2	.	.	CASSFAAANGYTF	TGTGCCAGCAGTTTTGCGGCAGCTAATGGCTACACCTTC
TRBV6-5	TRBJ1-6	.	.	CASRRGVGSPLHF	TGTGCCAGCCGCCGAGGGGTTGGTTCACCCCTCCACTTT
TRBV5-1	TRBJ2-3	.	.	CASSLGIGSDTQYF	TGCGCCAGCAGCTTGGGCATTGGTTCAGATACGCAGTATTTT
TRBV6-6	TRBJ2-5	.	.	CASSSSPPLGGRETQYF	TGTGCCAGCAGTTCGAGCCCACCGCTTGGGGGAAGGGAGACCCAGTACTTC
TRBV29-1	TRBJ1-2	.	many	CSVEDPSSLYGYTF	TGCAGCGTTGAAGATCCAAGCAGCCTCTATGGCTACACCTTC
TRBV3-1	TRBJ2-1	.	few	CASSQDLGERSRFF	TGTGCCAGCAGCCAAGACCTTGGGGAGCGTAGTCGGTTCTTC
TRBV7-2	TRBJ2-6	TRBD1	once	CASSSGQGSGANVLTF	TGTGCCAGCAGCTCTGGACAGGGCTCTGGGGCCAACGTCCTGACTTTC
TRBV9	TRBJ2-5	TRBD2	.	CASSVDSSGGAKTQYF	TGTGCCAGCAGCGTAGATTCCAGCGGGGGGGCAAAGACCCAGTACTTC
TRBV5-4	TRBJ2-3	.	few	CASSLPGIITDTQYF	TGTGCCAGCAGCTTGCCGGGGATAATCACAGATACGCAGTATTTT
TRBV11-2	TRBJ2-3	TRBD2	many	CASSLGPSGGIRTDTQYF	TGTGCCAGCAGCTTAGGGCCTAGCGGGGGTATACGCACAGATACGCAGTATTTT
TRBV10-3	TRBJ2-1	TRBD2	many	CAISASDSGRNEQFF	TGTGCCATCAGTGCCTCTGACTCCGGGAGGAATGAGCAGTTCTTC
TRBV27	TRBJ1-2	.	few	CASTDGRGYTF	TGTGCCAGCACCGACGGTCGTGGCTACACCTTC
TRBV7-9	TRBJ2-7	.	few	CASSLDPSDPYEQYF	TGTGCCAGCAGCTTAGACCCCTCGGATCCTTACGAGCAGTACTTC
TRBV7-9	TRBJ2-1	.	.	CASSLPPRGATSYNEQFF	TGTGCCAGCAGCTTACCCCCACGGGGGGCCACGTCTTACAATGAGCAGTTCTTC
TRBV12-3/TRBV12-4	TRBJ2-3	TRBD1	.	CASSGTGVGTDTQYF	TGTGCCAGCAGTGGGACAGGGGTGGGCACAGATACGCAGTATTTT
TRBV10-3	TRBJ2-5	.	.	CAIRASEGRETQYF	TGTGCCATCAGGGCCTCGGAAGGGCGAGAGACCCAGTACTTC
TRBV20-1	TRBJ1-2	TRBD1	few	CSARAQPWGTGESGYTF	TGCAGTGCTAGGGCCCAACCATGGGGGACAGGGGAATCTGGCTACACCTTC
TRBV6-5	TRBJ1-1	TRBD1	.	CASSYMTIPRTGNTEAFF	TGTGCCAGCAGTTACATGACCATTCCTCGGACAGGGAACACTGAAGCTTTCTTT
TRBV4-2	TRBJ2-7	.	few	CASSQDGGPEQYF	TGTGCCAGCAGCCAAGATGGGGGGCCGGAGCAGTACTTC
TRBV4-1	TRBJ2-5	.	few	CASSQDGRGETQYF	TGCGCCAGCAGCCAAGACGGCCGGGGTGAGACCCAGTACTTC
TRBV6-1	TRBJ1-2	TRBD1	.	CASTMTGGISYTF	TGTGCCAGCACCATGACAGGGGGCATTAGCTACACCTTC
TRBV20-1	TRBJ2-1	TRBD1	few	CSAGTGELNEQFF	TGCAGCGCAGGGACAGGGGAGCTCAATGAGCAGTTCTTC
TRBV20-1	TRBJ2-5	.	few	CSAPNWQGGPQETQYF	TGCAGTGCTCCTAACTGGCAGGGAGGACCCCAAGAGACCCAGTACTTC
TRBV15	TRBJ2-5	TRBD1	.	CATSRGGTANQETQYF	TGTGCCACCAGCAGAGGAGGGACAGCGAACCAAGAGACCCAGTACTTC
TRBV5-6	TRBJ2-7	TRBD1	.	CASSRNRDRDIGEQYF	TGTGCCAGCAGCCGAAACCGGGACAGGGATATCGGCGAGCAGTACTTC
TRBV28	TRBJ1-2	.	.	CASSFRRIYGYTF	TGTGCCAGCAGTTTTAGACGAATCTATGGCTACACCTTC
TRBV5-1	TRBJ1-5	TRBD1	.	CASSTGQGNQPQHF	TGCGCCAGCAGTACGGGACAGGGTAACCAGCCCCAGCATTTT
TRBV7-6	TRBJ2-3	.	few	CASSLVEDTQYF	TGTGCCAGCAGCCTCGTTGAGGATACGCAGTATTTT
TRBV5-1	TRBJ1-1	TRBD1	.	CASSPGQGAFMNTEAFF	TGCGCCAGCAGCCCCGGACAGGGGGCATTCATGAACACTGAAGCTTTCTTT
TRBV27	TRBJ2-3	TRBD2	.	CASTSWGGRSDTQYF	TGTGCCAGCACAAGCTGGGGGGGTCGATCCGATACGCAGTATTTT
TRBV2	TRBJ1-1	.	once	CASSGRGINTEAFF	TGTGCCAGCAGTGGGAGGGGAATTAACACTGAAGCTTTCTTT